These 19 T cell receptor beta chains were all obtained from the same sample, sequenced in a study of Ad26.COV2.S vaccination and SARS-CoV-2 variants. Treatment: around 19 received Ad26.COV2.S at low or high dose, single or two shots; a few received placebo; per-sample allocation not given. Specimens were obtained on day 63 following the first vaccine or placebo injection. The table came from immunoSEQ multiplex PCR; TCRdb's copy has only in-frame clones and leaves some out. The data hold roughly 400,000 clones, with roughly 90% observed a single time. Sequenced material: peripheral blood, taken in a trial of Ad26.COV2.S vaccine versus placebo. These receptors came from a person between 18 and 65 years old who received the Ad26.COV2.S COVID-19 vaccine or a placebo.

V is TRBV2 and J is TRBJ1-2, with unresolved D. V was pared by 11 bases and J by 0 bases, with 13 bases between. CDR1 and CDR2 from the germline V gene are SNHLY and FYNNEI. The CDR3 has 13 residues. The CDR3 DNA is TGTGCCCCTCCAAGCAGTTCTAACTATGGCTACACCTTC. This sequence encodes CAPPSSSNYGYTF.

This chain joins TRBV6-1 and TRBJ2-2; D is undetermined. V was clipped by 0 bases and J by 3 bases, with 2 bases between them. This CDR3 has 13 amino acids. Germline lookup yields CDR1 MNHNS and CDR2 SASEGT. The CDR3 loop is CASSEAYTGELFF. Written as DNA, the CDR3 is TGTGCCAGCAGTGAAGCGTACACCGGGGAGCTGTTTTTT.

The V and J genes are TRBV7-9 and TRBJ2-7, with TRBD1 matching over 9 bases. V lost 5 bases, J lost 7 bases, and 9 bases stayed unmatched. This CDR3 contains 14 residues. CDR1 is SEHNR and CDR2 is FQNEAQ in the germline V gene (reference sequence). The CDR3 sequence is CASSVRDRALEQYF. CDR3 DNA: TGTGCCAGCAGCGTCCGGGACAGGGCATTGGAGCAGTACTTC.

V and J are TRBV4-1 and TRBJ2-5; D is ambiguous. Trimming took off 4 bases at V and 5 bases at J, with 14 bases between the two ends. The CDR3 extends over 14 amino acids. Germline assignment: CDR1 MGHRA and CDR2 YSYEKL. The CDR3 coding sequence is TGCGCCAGCAGCCCGGCCGGGTTTACGGAGACCCAGTACTTC. It specifies CASSPAGFTETQYF.

This CDR3 reads CASSRDLTLGTQYF. CDR3 DNA: TGTGCCAGCAGCCGAGACCTCACATTAGGTACGCAGTATTTT. The chain uses TRBV11-2 and TRBJ2-3; unclear D gene. The germline V and J ends were trimmed by 5 bases and 8 bases, with 17 bases remaining between them. From germline, CDR1 is SGHAT and CDR2 FQNNGV. The CDR3 covers 14 residues.

DNA for the CDR3: TGTGCCAGCAGCCAAGTATGGGAGGGTAACTATGGCTACACCTTC. Its translation: CASSQVWEGNYGYTF. The chain recombines TRBV3-1 (or the pseudogene TRBV3-2) with TRBJ1-2; D call uncertain. Trimming pared 1 base from V and 1 base from J, leaving 10 bases between. Germline V gene data show CDR1 as LGHDT and CDR2 as YNNKEL (reference sequence). The CDR3 covers 15 residues.

The rearrangement uses TRBV27 and TRBJ2-1; 8 bases line up with TRBD1. The CDR3 loop spans 16 amino acids. From germline, CDR1 is MNHEY and CDR2 SMNVEV (reference sequence). After removal of 7 bases from V and 5 bases from J, the junction contained 13 bases not matched to a gene. In nucleotides, the CDR3 is TGTGCCAGCATCCCGGTCGGGACAGGTTTGAACAATGAGCAGTTCTTC. Its translation: CASIPVGTGLNNEQFF.

The chain links TRBV7-6 to TRBJ2-3; 8 bases agree with TRBD1. Unmatched junction bases numbered 11, after V lost 5 bases and J lost 4 bases. This CDR3 comprises 16 residues. CDR1 SGHVS and CDR2 FNYEAQ come from the germline V gene. CDR3 bases: TGTGCCAGCAGCCCGAGGACAGGGTTATTGTCAGATACGCAGTATTTT. This codes for CASSPRTGLLSDTQYF.

V gene TRBV7-9 combines with J gene TRBJ2-7; 7 bases are a match to TRBD1. Per the germline V gene, CDR1 is SEHNR and CDR2 is FQNEAQ (reference sequence). The CDR3 has 15 residues. Germline trimming cut 0 bases from V and 3 bases from J; bases unmatched to any gene: 5. CDR3 protein: CASSLAYGTDYEQYF. The CDR3 DNA is TGTGCCAGCAGCTTAGCATACGGGACAGACTACGAGCAGTACTTC.

The chain employs TRBV9 and TRBJ2-7; D is ambiguous. CDR3 length: 13 amino acids. Germline values: CDR1 SGDLS, CDR2 YYNGEE. V was trimmed by 4 bases and J by 3 bases, leaving 11 bases between them. For the CDR3, the DNA is TGTGCCAGCAGCTTTGATGTGGGCTACGAGCAGTACTTC. It translates to CASSFDVGYEQYF.

The V and J genes are TRBV4-3 and TRBJ2-3; tentatively, D is TRBD2 (5 bases). In germline, CDR1 is LGHNA, CDR2 YSLEER. The CDR3 covers 15 residues. V lost 3 bases, J lost 6 bases, and 16 bases lay in between. The CDR3, as DNA: TGCGCCAGCAGCCATGAGGACTTGCCCCAGGATACGCAGTATTTT. Its translation: CASSHEDLPQDTQYF.

This rearrangement joins TRBV21-1 to TRBJ1-4; the table's D gene call, TRBD1, was not cross checked with the DNA. TRBV21-1 corresponds to a pseudogene. This CDR3 contains 16 residues. CDR3 bases: TGTGCCAGCAGCAAAGAAGGGCAGGGGAATAATGAAAAACTGTTTTTT. It is translated as CASSKEGQGNNEKLFF.

As to this clone: The junction departs from the called germline gene at one end, perhaps through a read error. This sequence joins TRBV10-3 and TRBJ2-7; tentative D call: TRBD1 (5 bases). The germline V gene has CDR1 ENHRY and CDR2 SYGVKD. The CDR3 length is 12 residues. The CDR3 loop reads CAISESAGPLNF. CDR3 in DNA: TGTGCCATCAGTGAGTCAGCAGGGCCCTTGAATTTC.

The gene calls are TRBV5-6 and TRBJ2-5; 9 bases map to TRBD2. CDR1 and CDR2 from the germline V gene are SGHDT and YYEEEE. V lost 2 bases, J lost 1 base, and 6 bases stayed unmatched. The CDR3 is made up of 16 amino acids. CDR3: CASSLGLAGLQETQYF. The CDR3 DNA reads as TGTGCCAGCAGCTTAGGGCTAGCGGGGCTCCAAGAGACCCAGTACTTC.

The V and J genes are TRBV29-1 and TRBJ1-6; TRBD1 agrees at 7 bases. The CDR3 contains 15 residues. J was trimmed by 5 bases and V by 8 bases; bases with no gene match: 12. Germline values: CDR1 SQVTM, CDR2 ANQGSEA. The CDR3 is CSPPLTGSNNSPLHF. CDR3 DNA: TGCAGCCCGCCATTGACAGGGAGCAATAATTCACCCCTCCACTTT.

The CDR3 DNA reads TGCGCCAGCAGCTTGGAGCTACAGGGAGGGCCCTCTGGGGCCAACGTCCTGACTTTC. This encodes CASSLELQGGPSGANVLTF. V is TRBV5-1 and J is TRBJ2-6; D possibly corresponds to TRBD2 (7 bases). V lost 0 bases, J lost 0 bases, and 16 bases lay in between. The CDR3 is 19 residues long. Germline V gene data show CDR1 as SGHRS and CDR2 as YFSETQ.

V is TRBV7-9 and J is TRBJ1-3; no clear D gene. The germline V gene encodes CDR1 SEHNR and CDR2 FQNEAQ (reference sequence). V dropped 8 bases and J dropped 0 bases, with 17 bases sitting between them. There are 16 residues in the CDR3. The DNA of the CDR3 is TGTGCCAGCGTTTACACCCAAGAGAGCTCTGGAAACACCATATATTTT. Translated: CASVYTQESSGNTIYF.

This chain uses TRBV5-1 with TRBJ1-5; tentatively, D is TRBD1 (5 bases). Trimming took off 0 bases at V and 3 bases at J, with 13 bases between the two ends. The CDR3 totals 16 residues. Germline assignment: CDR1 SGHRS and CDR2 YFSETQ. The CDR3 DNA reads as TGCGCCAGCAGCTTGGGGGGGGATCCCCTCAATCAGCCCCAGCATTTT. Protein product: CASSLGGDPLNQPQHF.

The chain is built from TRBV10-3 and TRBJ2-3; D is undetermined. CDR1 and CDR2 (germline): ENHRY, SYGVKD. V was cut by 2 bases and J by 6 bases, with 3 bases left in between. The CDR3 runs 11 residues. CDR3: CAISEKDTQYF. The CDR3 nucleotides read TGTGCCATCAGTGAGAAGGATACGCAGTATTTT.